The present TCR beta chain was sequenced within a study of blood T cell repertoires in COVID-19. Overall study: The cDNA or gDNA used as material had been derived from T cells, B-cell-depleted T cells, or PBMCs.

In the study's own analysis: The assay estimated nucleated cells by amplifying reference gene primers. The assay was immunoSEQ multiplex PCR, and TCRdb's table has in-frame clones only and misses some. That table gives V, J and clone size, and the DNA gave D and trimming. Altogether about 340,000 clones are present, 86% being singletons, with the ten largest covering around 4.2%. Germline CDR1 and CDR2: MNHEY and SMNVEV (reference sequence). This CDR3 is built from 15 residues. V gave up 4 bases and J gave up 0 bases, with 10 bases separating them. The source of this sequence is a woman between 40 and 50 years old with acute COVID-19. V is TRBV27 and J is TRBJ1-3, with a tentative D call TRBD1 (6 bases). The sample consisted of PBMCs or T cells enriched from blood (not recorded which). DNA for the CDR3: TGTGCCAGCAGTTCTCTACAGGGCTCTGGAAACACCATATATTTT. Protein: CASSSLQGSGNTIYF.